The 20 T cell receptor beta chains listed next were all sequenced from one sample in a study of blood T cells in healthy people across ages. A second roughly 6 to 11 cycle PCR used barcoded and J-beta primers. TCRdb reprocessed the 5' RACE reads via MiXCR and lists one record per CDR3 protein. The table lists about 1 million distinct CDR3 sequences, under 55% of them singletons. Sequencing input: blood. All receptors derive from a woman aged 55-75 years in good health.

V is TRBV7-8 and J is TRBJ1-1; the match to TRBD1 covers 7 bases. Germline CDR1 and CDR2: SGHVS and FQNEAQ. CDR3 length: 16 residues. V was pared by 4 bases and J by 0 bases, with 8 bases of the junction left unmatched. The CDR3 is CASSYDREKMNTEAFF. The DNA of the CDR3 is TGTGCCAGCAGCTACGACAGGGAGAAGATGAACACTGAAGCTTTCTTT.

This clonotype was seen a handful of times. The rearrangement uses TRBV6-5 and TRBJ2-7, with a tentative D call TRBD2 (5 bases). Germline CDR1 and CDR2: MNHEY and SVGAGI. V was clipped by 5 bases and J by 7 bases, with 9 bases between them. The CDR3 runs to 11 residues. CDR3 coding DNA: TGTGCCAGCAGTAAACGGGAAGAGCAGTACTTC. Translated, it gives CASSKREEQYF.

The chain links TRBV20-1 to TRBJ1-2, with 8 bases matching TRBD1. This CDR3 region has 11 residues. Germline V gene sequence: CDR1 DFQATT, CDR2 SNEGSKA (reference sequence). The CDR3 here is CIRQGIEGYTF. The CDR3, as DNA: TGCATTAGACAGGGGATCGAGGGCTACACCTTC.

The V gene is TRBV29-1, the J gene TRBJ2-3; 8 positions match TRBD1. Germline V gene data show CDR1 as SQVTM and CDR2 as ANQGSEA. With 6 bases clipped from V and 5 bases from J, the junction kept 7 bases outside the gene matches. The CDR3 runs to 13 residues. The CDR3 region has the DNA TGCAGCGTCAGGCAGGGGGCGGGAGATACGCAGTATTTT. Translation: CSVRQGAGDTQYF.

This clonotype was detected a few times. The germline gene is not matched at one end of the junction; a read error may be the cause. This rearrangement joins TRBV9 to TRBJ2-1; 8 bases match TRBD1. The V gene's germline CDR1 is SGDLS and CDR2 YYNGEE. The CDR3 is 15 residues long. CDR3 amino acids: CASTVGQGNWNEQFF. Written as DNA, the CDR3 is TGTGCCAGCACCGTAGGACAGGGAAACTGGAATGAGCAGTTCTTC.

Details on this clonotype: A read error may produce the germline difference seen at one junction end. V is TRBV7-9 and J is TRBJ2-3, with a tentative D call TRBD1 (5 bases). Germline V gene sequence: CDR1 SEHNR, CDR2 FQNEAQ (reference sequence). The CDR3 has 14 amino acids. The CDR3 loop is CASRLATGTDTQYF. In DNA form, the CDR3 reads TGTGCCAGCCGCTTGGCGACAGGCACAGATACGCAGTATTTT.

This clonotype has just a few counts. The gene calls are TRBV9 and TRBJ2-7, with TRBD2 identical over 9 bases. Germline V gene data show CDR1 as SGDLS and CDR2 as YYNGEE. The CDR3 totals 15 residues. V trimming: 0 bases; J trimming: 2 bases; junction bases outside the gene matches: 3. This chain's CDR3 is CASSVAAGGPYEQYF. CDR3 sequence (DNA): TGTGCCAGCAGCGTAGCAGCGGGAGGACCCTACGAGCAGTACTTC.

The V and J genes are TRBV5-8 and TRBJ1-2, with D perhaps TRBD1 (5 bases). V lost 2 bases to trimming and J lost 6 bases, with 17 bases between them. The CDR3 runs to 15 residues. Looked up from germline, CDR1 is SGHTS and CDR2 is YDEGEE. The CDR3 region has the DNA TGTGCCAGCAGCTTAGAGGGGCAAGGGTCCAATGGCTACACCTTC. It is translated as CASSLEGQGSNGYTF.

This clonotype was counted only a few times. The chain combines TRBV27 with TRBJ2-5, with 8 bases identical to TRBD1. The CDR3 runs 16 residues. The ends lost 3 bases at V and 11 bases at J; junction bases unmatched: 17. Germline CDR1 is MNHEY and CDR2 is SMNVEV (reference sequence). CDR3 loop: CASSFGAGTGGKKQYF. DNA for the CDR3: TGTGCCAGCAGTTTTGGGGCCGGGACAGGCGGCAAGAAACAGTACTTC.

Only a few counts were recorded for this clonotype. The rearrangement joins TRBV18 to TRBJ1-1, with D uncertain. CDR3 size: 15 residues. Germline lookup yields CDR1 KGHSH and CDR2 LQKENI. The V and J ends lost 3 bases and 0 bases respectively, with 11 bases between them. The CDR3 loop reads CASSPGKQLNTEAFF. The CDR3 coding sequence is TGTGCCAGCTCACCGGGAAAGCAACTGAACACTGAAGCTTTCTTT.

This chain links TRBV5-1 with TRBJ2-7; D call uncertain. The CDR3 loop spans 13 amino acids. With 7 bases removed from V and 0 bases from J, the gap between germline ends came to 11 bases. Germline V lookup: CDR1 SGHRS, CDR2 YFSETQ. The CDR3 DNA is TGCGCCAGCGGCTCCTTGAACTCCTACGAGCAGTACTTC. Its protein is CASGSLNSYEQYF.

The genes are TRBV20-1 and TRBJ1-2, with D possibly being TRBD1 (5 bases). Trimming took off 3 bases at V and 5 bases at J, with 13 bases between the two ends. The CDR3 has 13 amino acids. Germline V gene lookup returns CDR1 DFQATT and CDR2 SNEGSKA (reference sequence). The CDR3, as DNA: TGCAGTGCTAGCGACGGGACTCTGTATGGCTACACCTTC. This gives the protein CSASDGTLYGYTF.

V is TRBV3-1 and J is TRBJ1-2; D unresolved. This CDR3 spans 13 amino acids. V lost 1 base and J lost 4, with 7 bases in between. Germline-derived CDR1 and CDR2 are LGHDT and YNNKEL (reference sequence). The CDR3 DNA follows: TGTGCCAGCAGCCAAGGCGACGGCTATGGCTACACCTTC. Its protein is CASSQGDGYGYTF.

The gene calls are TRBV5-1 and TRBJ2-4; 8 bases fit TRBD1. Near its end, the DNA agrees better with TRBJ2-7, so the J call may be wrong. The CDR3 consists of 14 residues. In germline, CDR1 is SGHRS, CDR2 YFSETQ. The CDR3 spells CASSLVDRAGEQYF. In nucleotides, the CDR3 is TGCGCCAGCAGCTTGGTGGACAGGGCGGGCGAGCAGTACTTC.

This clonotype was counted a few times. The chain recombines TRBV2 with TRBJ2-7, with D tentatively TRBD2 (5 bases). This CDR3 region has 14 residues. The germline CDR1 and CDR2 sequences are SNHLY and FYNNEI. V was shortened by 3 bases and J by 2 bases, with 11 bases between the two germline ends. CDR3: CASSDGGSAYEQYF. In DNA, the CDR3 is TGTGCCAGCAGTGACGGCGGGTCAGCCTACGAGCAGTACTTC.

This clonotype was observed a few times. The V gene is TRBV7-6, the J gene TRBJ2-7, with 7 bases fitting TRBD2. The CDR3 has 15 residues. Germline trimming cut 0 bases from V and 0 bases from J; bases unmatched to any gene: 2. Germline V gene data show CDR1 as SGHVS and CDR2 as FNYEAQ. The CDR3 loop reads CASSLAGGTSYEQYF. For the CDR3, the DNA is TGTGCCAGCAGCTTAGCGGGGGGGACCTCCTACGAGCAGTACTTC.

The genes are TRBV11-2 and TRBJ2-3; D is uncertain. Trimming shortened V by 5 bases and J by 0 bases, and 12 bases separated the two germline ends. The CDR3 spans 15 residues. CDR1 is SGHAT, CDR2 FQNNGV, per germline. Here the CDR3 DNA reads TGTGCCAGCAGCGGTCGACCCTCTAGCACAGATACGCAGTATTTT. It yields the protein CASSGRPSSTDTQYF. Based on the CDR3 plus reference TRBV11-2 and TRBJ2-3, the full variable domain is EAGVAQSPRYKIIEKRQSVAFWCNPISGHATLYWYQQILGQGPKLLIQFQNNGVVDDSQLPKDRFSAERLKGVDSTLKIQPAKLEDSAVYLCASSGRPSSTDTQYFGPGTRLTVL.

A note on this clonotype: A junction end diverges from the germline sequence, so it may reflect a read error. CDR3 residues: CAGRGASSYEQYF. The CDR3 DNA reads as TGTGCCGGCAGGGGGGCCAGCTCCTACGAGCAGTACTTC. The chain joins TRBV27 to TRBJ2-7; TRBD1 might be the D (7 bases). Germline CDR1 MNHEY, CDR2 SMNVEV (reference sequence). The CDR3 is made up of 13 amino acids.

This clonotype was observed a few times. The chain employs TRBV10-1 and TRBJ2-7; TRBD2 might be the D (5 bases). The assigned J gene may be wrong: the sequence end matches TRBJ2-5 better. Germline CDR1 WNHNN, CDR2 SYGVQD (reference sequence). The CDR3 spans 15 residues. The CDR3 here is CASSENRGIQETQYF. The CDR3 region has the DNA TGCGCCAGCAGTGAAAACAGAGGGATACAAGAGACCCAGTACTTC.

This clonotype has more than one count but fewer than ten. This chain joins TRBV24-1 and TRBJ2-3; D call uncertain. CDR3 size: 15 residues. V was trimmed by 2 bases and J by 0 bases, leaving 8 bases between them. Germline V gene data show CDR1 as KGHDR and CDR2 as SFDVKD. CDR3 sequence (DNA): TGTGCCACCAGTGATTACGGCGGAAGCACAGATACGCAGTATTTT. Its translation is CATSDYGGSTDTQYF.